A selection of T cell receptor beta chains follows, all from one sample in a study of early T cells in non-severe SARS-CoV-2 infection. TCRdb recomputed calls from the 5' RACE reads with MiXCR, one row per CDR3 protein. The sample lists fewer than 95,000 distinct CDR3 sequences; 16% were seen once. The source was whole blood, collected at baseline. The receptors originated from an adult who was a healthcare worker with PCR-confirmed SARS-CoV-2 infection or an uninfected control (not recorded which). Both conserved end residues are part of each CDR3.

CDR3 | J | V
CASSSWYEQYF | TRBJ2-7 | TRBV3-1
CASSPGLAGNTDTQYF | TRBJ2-3 | TRBV12-3/TRBV12-4
CASSLSPEDTEAFF | TRBJ1-1 | TRBV12-3/TRBV12-4
CATSGLEGFGEQFF | TRBJ2-1 | TRBV24-1
CSARDERGNTDTQYF | TRBJ2-3 | TRBV20-1
CASSLGVAGCQETQYF | TRBJ2-5 | TRBV5-6
CASSLQGPSVLTF | TRBJ2-6 | TRBV7-9
CASMGAVDPSSYEQYF | TRBJ2-7 | TRBV28
CAWSTISGFSDTQYF | TRBJ2-3 | TRBV30
CASSVSGTEAFF | TRBJ1-1 | TRBV13
CATSRDPTEGEQYF | TRBJ2-7 | TRBV15
CASSHRGGNTEAFF | TRBJ1-1 | TRBV12-3/TRBV12-4
CASSSRDTYYEQYF | TRBJ2-7 | TRBV6-6
CSARKEGYNEQFF | TRBJ2-1 | TRBV20-1
CASSANRADTQYF | TRBJ2-3 | TRBV9
CASSVGGALHF | TRBJ1-6 | TRBV2
CASRTGGNNYGYTF | TRBJ1-2 | TRBV6-1
CASSLGGVLTDTQYF | TRBJ2-3 | TRBV5-4